The next 9 T cell receptor beta chains were all read from a single sample in a study of blood T cells in healthy people across ages. The use of a sample-barcoded 5' primer and a J-beta primer mix characterized a second PCR of roughly 6 to 11 cycles. TCRdb passed the 5' RACE reads through MiXCR, listing each CDR3 protein once. Altogether 1.5 million to 2 million distinct CDR3 sequences are present, under 30% being singletons, with the ten largest covering about 7.7%. Sample: blood. All receptors derive from a woman aged 25 to 39 in good health.

This clonotype was picked up a small number of times. The J gene is TRBJ2-1, the V gene TRBV6-2 or TRBV6-3, with D tentatively TRBD2 (6 bases). The germline CDR1 and CDR2 sequences are MNHEY and SVGEGT. CDR3 length: 17 amino acids. V was cut by 0 bases and J by 3 bases, with 15 bases left in between. The CDR3 reads CASSYSTSGRGYNEQFF. The CDR3, as DNA: TGTGCCAGCAGTTACTCGACCAGCGGGCGGGGCTACAATGAGCAGTTCTTC.

As to this clonotype: This CDR3 is missing its conserved last phenylalanine or tryptophan, likely due to a read error. The chain links TRBV7-3 to TRBJ2-3; the match to TRBD2 covers 8 bases. CDR3 length equals 14 residues. Germline V gene data show CDR1 as SGHTA and CDR2 as FQGTGA. Trimming took 8 bases from V and 5 from J; bases not matched to a gene: 9. The CDR3 coding sequence is TGTGCCAGCGGGCGCGGGGGGCGTCTAGATACGCAGTATTTG. Translating gives CASGRGGRLDTQYL.

This clonotype was seen only a few times. This sequence joins TRBV7-6 and TRBJ2-7; 9 bases align to TRBD2. Per the germline V gene, CDR1 is SGHVS and CDR2 is FNYEAQ. This CDR3 spans 15 amino acids. J gave up 5 bases and V 1 base, and 6 bases lay outside the gene matches. CDR3 sequence: CASSLGGGGVDEQYF. The CDR3 DNA reads TGTGCCAGCAGCTTAGGGGGCGGGGGGGTGGACGAGCAGTACTTC.

This clonotype was observed a handful of times. The chain links TRBV9 to TRBJ2-3; TRBD1 might be the D (7 bases). Germline V gene sequence: CDR1 SGDLS, CDR2 YYNGEE. The CDR3 has 16 amino acids. Trimming pared 0 bases from V and 1 base from J, leaving 12 bases between. The CDR3 sequence is CASSVGRGRGTDTQYF. The DNA for the CDR3 is TGTGCCAGCAGCGTAGGGAGGGGGCGAGGCACAGATACGCAGTATTTT.

V usage is TRBV3-1 and J usage is TRBJ1-4; unclear D gene. V shed 5 bases and J shed 2 bases, with 6 bases lying between them. The CDR3 runs 13 residues. The germline CDR1 and CDR2 sequences are LGHDT and YNNKEL (reference sequence). The CDR3 region has the DNA TGTGCCAGCAGCAAAGTCACTAATGAAAAACTGTTTTTT. It specifies CASSKVTNEKLFF.

This sequence joins TRBV18 and TRBJ2-1; TRBD2 matches at 14 bases. This CDR3 contains 15 residues. Germline trimming cut 3 bases from V and 8 bases from J; bases unmatched to any gene: 3. Germline V CDR1 and CDR2: KGHSH, LQKENI. This CDR3 is CASSPGTSGGDEQFF. CDR3 nucleotides: TGTGCCAGCTCACCTGGGACTAGCGGGGGTGATGAGCAGTTCTTC.

This clonotype came up a few times. The V and J genes are TRBV9 and TRBJ2-3, with D perhaps TRBD2 (7 bases). The CDR3 is 16 residues long. Trimming stripped 4 bases from V and 5 bases from J, with 20 bases between. CDR1 is SGDLS, CDR2 YYNGEE, per germline. The CDR3 coding sequence is TGTGCCAGCAGCTCCCGATCGGGGGGCCAGGGAGATACGCAGTATTTT. The encoded protein is CASSSRSGGQGDTQYF.

The CDR3 loop reads CASSLQGQGGANVLTF. The CDR3 coding sequence is TGTGCCAGCAGCTTACAAGGACAGGGGGGGGCCAACGTCCTGACTTTC. The V gene is TRBV7-6, the J gene TRBJ2-6, with 9 bases aligning to TRBD1. Per the germline V gene, CDR1 is SGHVS and CDR2 is FNYEAQ. The CDR3 runs to 16 residues. Unmatched junction bases numbered 3, after V lost 2 bases and J lost 4 bases.

This clonotype turned up a few times. This chain connects TRBV4-3 to TRBJ2-5, with a possible D match to TRBD2 (6 bases). The germline V and J ends were trimmed by 0 bases and 6 bases, with 14 bases remaining between them. The CDR3 is 15 amino acids. Germline CDR1 is LGHNA and CDR2 is YSLEER. The DNA of the CDR3 is TGCGCCAGCAGCCAAGATAGCGGTGGGCCGAAGACCCAGTACTTC. Translating gives CASSQDSGGPKTQYF.